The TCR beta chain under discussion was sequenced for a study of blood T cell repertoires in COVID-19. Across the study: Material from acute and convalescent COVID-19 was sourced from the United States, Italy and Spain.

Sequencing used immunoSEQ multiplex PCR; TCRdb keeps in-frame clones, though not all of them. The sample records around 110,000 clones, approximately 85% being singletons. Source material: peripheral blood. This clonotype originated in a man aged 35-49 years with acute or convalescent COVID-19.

The CDR3 DNA is TGTGCCAGCAGTTCTAGCGGGGGGGACTACGAGCAGTACTTC. Translating gives CASSSSGGDYEQYF. The chain combines TRBV2 with TRBJ2-7, with 12 bases that match TRBD2. V dropped 5 bases and J dropped 3; count of bases not matched to a gene: 2. The CDR3 is 14 residues long. Germline V CDR1 and CDR2: SNHLY, FYNNEI.